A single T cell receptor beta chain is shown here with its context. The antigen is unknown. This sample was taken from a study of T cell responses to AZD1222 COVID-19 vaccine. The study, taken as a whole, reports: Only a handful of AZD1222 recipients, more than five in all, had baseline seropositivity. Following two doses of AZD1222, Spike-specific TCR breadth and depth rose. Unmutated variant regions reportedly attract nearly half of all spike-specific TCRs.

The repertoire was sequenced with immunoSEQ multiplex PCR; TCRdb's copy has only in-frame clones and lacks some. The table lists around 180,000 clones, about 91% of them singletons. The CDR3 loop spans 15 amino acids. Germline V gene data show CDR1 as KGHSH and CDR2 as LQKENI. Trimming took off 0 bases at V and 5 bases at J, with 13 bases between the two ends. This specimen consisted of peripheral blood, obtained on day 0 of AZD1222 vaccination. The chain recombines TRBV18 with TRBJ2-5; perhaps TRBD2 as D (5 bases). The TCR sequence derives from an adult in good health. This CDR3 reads CASSPPQEVGETQYF. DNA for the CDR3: TGTGCCAGCTCACCACCGCAGGAGGTGGGGGAGACCCAGTACTTC.